The 9 T cell receptor beta chains below all came from one sample that was sequenced in a study of blood T cells in healthy people across ages. Then a second PCR, running about 6 to 11 cycles, was carried out with a sample-barcoded 5' primer and a J-beta primer mix. TCRdb redid the calling of the 5' RACE reads with MiXCR, one entry per CDR3 protein. The data contain 1.5 million to 2 million distinct CDR3 sequences, under 30% of them singletons. Sequences were obtained from blood. Receptor source: a woman aged 25 to 45 in good health.

This rearrangement joins TRBV12-3 or TRBV12-4 to TRBJ1-3; D not certain. Trimming removed 1 base at V and 0 bases at J, with 10 bases between. The CDR3 is 16 residues long. CDR3: CASSLGVVPSGNTIYF. DNA for the CDR3: TGTGCCAGCAGTTTAGGTGTGGTCCCCTCTGGAAACACCATATATTTT.

As regards this clonotype: Its ends do not fully match the called genes, so a read error is possible. The chain combines TRBV6-2 or TRBV6-3 with TRBJ1-1; no clear D gene. Germline CDR1 MNHEY, CDR2 SVGEGT. The CDR3 loop spans 12 amino acids. The CDR3 region has the DNA TGTGCCAGTAGTTATATGGGAAGTGGAGCTTTCTTT. Protein sequence: CASSYMGSGAFF.

This clonotype was detected many times. The rearrangement links TRBV27 to TRBJ2-1; 10 nucleotides line up with TRBD2. V lost 5 bases and J lost 3; bases outside the gene matches: 7. Germline loops: CDR1 MNHEY, CDR2 SMNVEV (reference sequence). This CDR3 is 16 amino acids long. CDR3 sequence: CASSGRAGGFYNEQFF. For the CDR3, the DNA is TGTGCCAGCAGTGGCCGAGCGGGAGGGTTCTACAATGAGCAGTTCTTC.

A word on this clonotype: This sequence is one base from a far larger clone and is likely a read error. The rearrangement joins TRBV12-3 or TRBV12-4 to TRBJ2-7; 9 bases map to TRBD1. This CDR3 comprises 13 residues. CDR3 region: CASSRDRVYVQYF. CDR3 DNA: TGTGCCAGCAGTCGGGACAGGGTCTACGTGCAGTACTTC.

This clonotype was observed at least ten times. The V gene is TRBV5-1, the J gene TRBJ1-2, with 7 bases fitting TRBD1. Looked up from germline, CDR1 is SGHRS and CDR2 is YFSETQ. V was pared by 4 bases and J by 8 bases, with 8 bases of the junction left unmatched. The CDR3 consists of 13 residues. The CDR3 protein is CASSGDSSFGYTF. The CDR3 bases are TGCGCCAGCAGCGGGGACAGTTCTTTCGGCTACACCTTC.

CDR3 protein: CASRKTPGQGVGYTF. CDR3 in DNA: TGTGCCAGCAGGAAAACGCCGGGACAGGGCGTTGGCTACACCTTC. The chain joins TRBV6-5 to TRBJ1-2, with TRBD1 matching over 9 bases. The V segment lost 6 bases and the J segment 7 bases; nucleotides outside the gene matches: 12. The CDR3 consists of 15 residues. Per the germline V gene, CDR1 is MNHEY and CDR2 is SVGAGI.

This clonotype was found a few times. The chain recombines TRBV20-1 with TRBJ1-1; D possibly corresponds to TRBD1 (6 bases). Per the germline V gene, CDR1 is DFQATT and CDR2 is SNEGSKA (reference sequence). The CDR3 totals 14 residues. V gave up 6 bases and J gave up 3 bases, with 17 bases separating them. CDR3 in amino acids: CSAPSGRGYTEAFF. CDR3 sequence (DNA): TGCAGTGCCCCGAGCGGCAGGGGTTACACTGAAGCTTTCTTT.

Many counts were recorded for this clonotype. This sequence joins TRBV7-2 and TRBJ2-7; a weak D match, TRBD2 (6 bases). The germline V gene encodes CDR1 SGHTA and CDR2 FQGNSA. CDR3 length: 12 amino acids. The V and J ends lost 0 bases and 7 bases respectively, with 7 bases between them. CDR3 region: CASSLAAGEQYF. The CDR3 DNA reads TGTGCCAGCAGCTTAGCTGCGGGAGAGCAGTACTTC. The variable domain in full, completed from reference TRBV7-2 and TRBJ2-7, reads GAGVSQSPSNKVTEKGKDVELRCDPISGHTALYWYRQSLGQGLEFLIYFQGNSAPDKSGLPSDRFSAERTGGSVSTLTIQRTQQEDSAVYLCASSLAAGEQYFGPGTRLTVT.

Only a few counts were recorded for this clonotype. V is TRBV7-4 and J is TRBJ2-7; 8 bases align to TRBD1. The CDR3 is made up of 15 amino acids. J gave up 6 bases and V 2 bases, and 9 bases lay outside the gene matches. The germline V gene encodes CDR1 SGHVT and CDR2 SQSDAQ. The CDR3: CASSLRRQGRSEQYF. CDR3 bases: TGTGCCAGCAGCTTAAGGCGACAGGGGAGGAGCGAGCAGTACTTC.